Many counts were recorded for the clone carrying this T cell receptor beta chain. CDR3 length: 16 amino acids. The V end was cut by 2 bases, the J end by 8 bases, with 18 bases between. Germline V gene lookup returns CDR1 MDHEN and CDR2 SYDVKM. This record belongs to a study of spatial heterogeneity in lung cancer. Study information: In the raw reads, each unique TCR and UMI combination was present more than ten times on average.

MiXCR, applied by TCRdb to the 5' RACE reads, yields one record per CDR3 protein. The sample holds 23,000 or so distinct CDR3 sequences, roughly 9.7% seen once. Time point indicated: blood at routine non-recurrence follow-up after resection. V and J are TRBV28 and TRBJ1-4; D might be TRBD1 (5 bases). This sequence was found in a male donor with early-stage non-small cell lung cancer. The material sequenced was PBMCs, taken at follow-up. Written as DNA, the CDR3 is TGTGCCAGCAGTTTACTGTCAGGAGGGGATGGAGAAAAACTGTTTTTT. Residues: CASSLLSGGDGEKLFF.